The clone carrying this T cell receptor beta chain was detected only once. Its antigen is as yet unknown. The record originates from a study of Ad26.COV2.S vaccination and SARS-CoV-2 variants. Overall study context: Enrollment placed the donor in the COV1001 Ad26.COV2.S trial arm. By the intramuscular route, Ad26.COV2.S was given once, or twice 56 days apart. Findings and caveats of the study: Vaccinees reportedly had broad spike-specific CD8+ and CD4+ T cell responses.

Profiling relied on immunoSEQ multiplex PCR, and the TCRdb table lists in-frame clones only, not all of them. The repertoire consists of roughly 300,000 clones, with 85% to 90% occurring once and the leading ten covering approximately 5%. Specified treatment: 15 to 20 received Ad26.COV2.S at low or high dose, single or two shots; 5 received placebo; per-sample allocation not given. At day 63 after the first vaccine or placebo injection, samples were drawn. This clonotype was sampled from a person aged 18-65 years who received the Ad26.COV2.S COVID-19 vaccine or a placebo. This specimen was peripheral blood, taken in a trial of Ad26.COV2.S vaccine versus placebo.

CDR3 nucleotide sequence: TGTGCCAGCAGTGATACGTGGGGAGGATGGACCGGGGAGCTGTTTTTT. This translates into CASSDTWGGWTGELFF. The J gene is TRBJ2-2, the V gene TRBV6-1, with TRBD2 as a possible D gene (6 bases). Trimming stripped 3 bases from V and 5 bases from J, with 16 bases between. Germline V lookup: CDR1 MNHNS, CDR2 SASEGT. CDR3 length equals 16 residues.